The entry that follows covers one T cell receptor beta chain sequence. Its target is not known. This entry belongs to a study of T cells after yellow fever vaccination. At the level of the study: It was SMART-Seq v4 Ultra Low Input that prepared the fractions with low cell numbers.

TCRdb reprocessed the 5' RACE reads with MiXCR, giving one entry per CDR3 protein. The profile shows around 550,000 distinct CDR3 sequences, 15% to 20% of them singletons. The germline CDR1 and CDR2 sequences are SGHVS and FNYEAQ. V lost 1 base, J lost 7 bases, and 17 bases lay in between. There are 15 residues in the CDR3. Study-level results: One caveat is that FACS-sorted repertoires could contain abundant clonotypes contaminating from the bulk population. Primary-vaccination clones mostly resurfaced post-booster (96% CD4, roughly 90% CD8). Of the clonotypes, a small share occurred in both CD4 and CD8 compartments.

The starting material was PBMCs, obtained 15 days after the yellow fever booster vaccination. This sequence was found in a man between 25 and 39 years old who received the YFV17D yellow fever vaccine. The chain has TRBV7-6 and TRBJ2-7; D perhaps matches TRBD2 (5 bases). The CDR3 region has the DNA TGTGCCAGCAGCTTAGAGGGAGACCCTTTATCGGAGCAGTACTTC. It translates to CASSLEGDPLSEQYF.